This T cell receptor beta chain was captured in a study of T cell repertoires in cytomegalovirus infection. Overall study context: Matching HLA type and CMV infection were both indicated by public TCR beta signatures. Regarding the study as a whole: Summed frequency of public TCR beta families distinguished CMV carriers with the relevant HLA. What dominated the ex vivo response were HLA-C-restricted CMV-specific TCR beta clonotypes.

With 2 bases removed from V and 4 bases from J, the gap between germline ends came to 14 bases. The CDR3 consists of 15 residues. CDR1 is SGHTA, CDR2 FQGNSA, per germline. TCRdb passed the reads through MiXCR, listing each CDR3 protein once. The sample carries about 250,000 distinct CDR3 sequences, roughly an eighth recorded once. This clonotype was picked up many times. Its antigen remains unidentified. Sequenced: PBMCs. This clonotype was sampled from a human donor in good health (CMV status not recorded). Some clones in this sample may be carry-over from other donors' samples. This chain joins TRBV7-2 and TRBJ1-2, with D unresolved. The DNA for the CDR3 is TGTGCCAGCAGCTTACAGGTCTCAGAACTCTATGGCTACACCTTC. Its translation: CASSLQVSELYGYTF.